The next 27 T cell receptor beta chains were all read from a single sample in a study of blood T cell repertoires in COVID-19. Here immunoSEQ multiplex PCR was the method, and the copy in TCRdb shows in-frame clones only, minus some. In the table there are hundreds of thousands of clones, around 90% of which are singletons. The sequencing sample was made of peripheral blood. All receptors derive from a man aged 40-49 years with acute or convalescent COVID-19.

This clone was counted a single time. This chain joins TRBV24-1 and TRBJ1-1; 8 nucleotides agree with TRBD1. Germline V CDR1 and CDR2: KGHDR, SFDVKD. V trimming: 9 bases; J trimming: 5 bases; junction bases outside the gene matches: 7. CDR3 length: 13 amino acids. As DNA, the CDR3 is TGTGCCACCCGACAGGGGCGCGGGACTGAAGCTTTCTTT. Encoded protein: CATRQGRGTEAFF.

A single count supports this clone. This sequence joins TRBV19 and TRBJ1-1; D remains unclear. Trimming took off 5 bases at V and 1 base at J, with 8 bases between the two ends. The germline V gene encodes CDR1 LNHDA and CDR2 SQIVND (reference sequence). The CDR3 contains 13 residues. CDR3 residues: CASSLRKNTEAFF. CDR3 nucleotides: TGTGCCAGTAGTCTGAGGAAGAACACTGAAGCTTTCTTT.

The chain uses TRBV18 and TRBJ1-5; D call uncertain. Trimming left V 6 bases short and J 0 bases short, with 12 bases between. Germline values: CDR1 KGHSH, CDR2 LQKENI. This CDR3 region has 15 residues. CDR3 DNA: TGTGCCAGCTCCGGCGAGGGCGGTAGCAATCAGCCCCAGCATTTT. Its translation: CASSGEGGSNQPQHF.

CDR3 sequence reads: CATSERGGQGAGYTF. The CDR3 DNA reads TGTGCCACCAGCGAGAGGGGGGGACAGGGTGCTGGCTACACCTTC. The V gene is TRBV15, the J gene TRBJ1-2; 9 bases are shared with TRBD1. The V gene end was trimmed by 5 bases and the J gene end by 7 bases; junction bases not matched to a gene: 11. Germline V gives CDR1 LNHNV, CDR2 YYDKDF (reference sequence). There are 15 residues in the CDR3.

J is TRBJ1-2 and V is TRBV7-2, with D maybe TRBD1 (5 bases). With 0 bases removed from V and 1 base from J, the gap between germline ends came to 15 bases. Germline CDR1 reads SGHTA; CDR2 reads FQGNSA. The CDR3 totals 17 residues. The CDR3 is CASSLAAQGLGNYGYTF. The CDR3 region has the DNA TGTGCCAGCAGCTTAGCGGCCCAGGGACTCGGTAACTATGGCTACACCTTC.

V and J are TRBV20-1 and TRBJ1-2, with no clear D. Per germline, CDR1 DFQATT and CDR2 SNEGSKA (reference sequence). The CDR3 loop spans 11 amino acids. V was cut by 6 bases and J by 2 bases, with 7 bases left in between. This chain's CDR3 is CSAHRNYGYTF. The CDR3 region has the DNA TGCAGTGCCCACAGAAACTATGGCTACACCTTC.

This clone was recorded only once. The chain recombines TRBV19 with TRBJ1-2; the match to TRBD1 covers 7 bases. CDR1 and CDR2 from the germline V gene are LNHDA and SQIVND (reference sequence). The CDR3 contains 15 residues. V shed 5 bases, J shed 1 base, and the junction held 7 bases outside the gene matches. The CDR3 coding sequence is TGTGCCAGTAGTCTAGGGACAGTCGATAACTATGGCTACACCTTC. Its protein is CASSLGTVDNYGYTF.

The chain is built from TRBV5-1 and TRBJ2-7; no firm D call. The germline V gene has CDR1 SGHRS and CDR2 YFSETQ. The V end lost 3 bases, the J end lost 6 bases, and 13 bases lay between the germline ends. The CDR3 extends over 13 amino acids. The CDR3 DNA is TGCGCCAGCAGCTCCGCAGGCTCTTCCGAGCAGTACTTC. Protein: CASSSAGSSEQYF.

This chain connects TRBV11-2 to TRBJ2-7, with 7 bases fitting TRBD1. Germline lookup yields CDR1 SGHAT and CDR2 FQNNGV. This CDR3 contains 12 residues. The junction had 6 bases not matched to a gene; V was cut back by 6 bases and J by 7 bases. This CDR3 is CASRKTGPEQYF. The CDR3 bases are TGTGCCAGCAGGAAGACAGGGCCGGAGCAGTACTTC. Using reference TRBV11-2 and TRBJ2-7 for the parts outside the CDR3, the full variable domain is EAGVAQSPRYKIIEKRQSVAFWCNPISGHATLYWYQQILGQGPKLLIQFQNNGVVDDSQLPKDRFSAERLKGVDSTLKIQPAKLEDSAVYLCASRKTGPEQYFGPGTRLTVT.

This clone was counted once. The chain carries TRBV27 and TRBJ1-2; the D is unclear. V lost 3 bases to trimming and J lost 2 bases, with 7 bases between them. Looked up from germline, CDR1 is MNHEY and CDR2 is SMNVEV (reference sequence). The CDR3 is made up of 13 amino acids. CDR3 amino acids: CASSFQQNYGYTF. As DNA, the CDR3 is TGTGCCAGCAGTTTCCAACAGAACTATGGCTACACCTTC.

The chain recombines TRBV2 with TRBJ2-2, with TRBD2 as a possible D gene (6 bases). CDR1 and CDR2 (germline): SNHLY, FYNNEI. CDR3 length equals 15 residues. Trimming shortened V by 6 bases and J by 4 bases, and 15 bases separated the two germline ends. The CDR3 spells CASRRGGPGTGELFF. The CDR3 DNA follows: TGTGCCAGCAGGCGAGGAGGGCCGGGCACCGGGGAGCTGTTTTTT.

The chain links TRBV2 to TRBJ1-6; no definite D call. Germline lookup yields CDR1 SNHLY and CDR2 FYNNEI. V lost 5 bases, J lost 0 bases, and 8 bases lay in between. The CDR3 length is 15 residues. Here the CDR3 reads CASSRLSSYNSPLHF. Written as DNA, the CDR3 is TGTGCCAGCAGTCGTCTCAGCTCCTATAATTCACCCCTCCACTTT.

This chain links TRBV11-3 with TRBJ1-1; 8 nucleotides agree with TRBD1. From germline, CDR1 is SGHNT and CDR2 YENEEA. The CDR3 is made up of 13 amino acids. Trimming at V came to 2 bases and at J to 4 bases, leaving 0 bases not matched to a gene. CDR3 sequence reads: CASSLTGGTEAFF. The DNA of the CDR3 is TGTGCCAGCAGCTTAACAGGGGGCACTGAAGCTTTCTTT.

The gene calls are TRBV4-2 and TRBJ2-2; possibly TRBD1 for D (6 bases). CDR1 and CDR2 from the germline V gene are LGHNA and YNFKEQ. CDR3 length equals 16 residues. With 0 bases removed from V and 5 bases from J, the gap between germline ends came to 13 bases. DNA of the CDR3: TGTGCCAGCAGCCAAGATCAAGGGGGAGAGACCGGGGAGCTGTTTTTT. This translates into CASSQDQGGETGELFF.

In this sample, this clone turned up once. This chain connects TRBV6-2 or TRBV6-3 to TRBJ2-3; D is perhaps TRBD2 (6 bases). V was shortened by 2 bases and J by 3 bases, with 12 bases between the two germline ends. In germline, CDR1 is MNHEY, CDR2 SVGEGT. The CDR3 sequence is 15 residues long. This CDR3 reads CASSYGGVDTDTQYF. The CDR3 DNA is TGTGCCAGCAGTTACGGCGGGGTCGATACAGATACGCAGTATTTT.

The chain joins TRBV5-1 to TRBJ1-5, with a possible D match to TRBD1 (5 bases). CDR3 size: 18 residues. The V gene lost 4 bases and the J gene lost 1 base, with 21 bases spanning the gap. CDR1 SGHRS and CDR2 YFSETQ come from the germline V gene. CDR3 in DNA: TGCGCCAGCAGCCCCCTGGGAGGGACCACTGGGAGCAATCAGCCCCAGCATTTT. Protein sequence: CASSPLGGTTGSNQPQHF.

The chain carries TRBV5-1 and TRBJ1-2, with 10 nucleotides matching TRBD1. The CDR3 is 15 amino acids. With 4 bases clipped from V and 3 bases from J, the junction kept 6 bases outside the gene matches. Germline CDR1 SGHRS, CDR2 YFSETQ. The CDR3 DNA is TGCGCCAGCAGCCCTGACAGGGGGCTATACTATGGCTACACCTTC. Amino acids: CASSPDRGLYYGYTF.

This clone has only a few counts. The chain combines TRBV28 with TRBJ2-7; TRBD1 is a possible D gene (5 bases). CDR1 MDHEN and CDR2 SYDVKM come from the germline V gene. The V end was cut by 8 bases, the J end by 3 bases, with 17 bases between. This CDR3 spans 14 amino acids. The DNA for the CDR3 is TGTGCCAGCGGGCTTGGCAGACAGAACTACGAGCAGTACTTC. Translated, it gives CASGLGRQNYEQYF.

V and J are TRBV27 and TRBJ1-2, with D unclear. Per germline, CDR1 MNHEY and CDR2 SMNVEV (reference sequence). V was shortened by 2 bases and J by 6 bases, with 13 bases between the two germline ends. There are 14 residues in the CDR3. This CDR3 is CASSLAGLGDGYTF. CDR3 DNA sequence: TGTGCCAGCAGTTTAGCGGGGTTGGGAGATGGCTACACCTTC.

This clone showed up just once. The rearrangement links TRBV18 to TRBJ1-2; D is possibly TRBD1 (6 bases). V was clipped by 3 bases and J by 4 bases, with 15 bases between them. CDR3 length: 15 residues. Per germline, CDR1 KGHSH and CDR2 LQKENI. The CDR3: CASSPDAGGGYGYTF. In DNA form, the CDR3 reads TGTGCCAGCTCACCCGATGCTGGGGGCGGCTATGGCTACACCTTC.

The J gene is TRBJ1-1, the V gene TRBV5-6; 8 nucleotides match TRBD1. After removal of 2 bases from V and 4 bases from J, the junction contained 4 bases not matched to a gene. Germline values: CDR1 SGHDT, CDR2 YYEEEE. CDR3 size: 14 residues. For the CDR3, the DNA is TGTGCCAGCAGCTTTCCGGACAGGGCCACTGAAGCTTTCTTT. Translation gives CASSFPDRATEAFF. Drawing the rest from reference TRBV5-6 and TRBJ1-1, the complete variable domain is DAGVTQSPTHLIKTRGQQVTLRCSPKSGHDTVSWYQQALGQGPQFIFQYYEEEERQRGNFPDRFSGHQFPNYSSELNVNALLLGDSALYLCASSFPDRATEAFFGQGTRLTVV.

The genes are TRBV5-1 and TRBJ1-6; D is unresolved. The V and J ends lost 2 bases and 7 bases respectively, with 10 bases between them. Germline loops: CDR1 SGHRS, CDR2 YFSETQ. The CDR3 is 14 amino acids. DNA of the CDR3: TGCGCCAGCAGCTTAGAACCCGGGAATTCACCCCTCCACTTT. Its translation is CASSLEPGNSPLHF.

The CDR3 nucleotides are TGTGCCAGCAGCCTCGGGACAGGCCACACCGGGGAGCTGTTTTTT. Residues: CASSLGTGHTGELFF. The gene calls are TRBV11-2 and TRBJ2-2; TRBD1 aligns across 8 bases. V gave up 5 bases and J gave up 3 bases; unmatched junction bases: 5. This CDR3 has 15 amino acids. The germline gives CDR1 SGHAT, CDR2 FQNNGV.

The CDR3 bases are TGCGCCAGCAGCAAGATGCCAACCGGGACAATCAACAAAGAGACCCAGTACTTC. Translating it yields CASSKMPTGTINKETQYF. The V call is TRBV5-1, the J call TRBJ2-5; a weak D match, TRBD1 (6 bases). CDR3 length: 18 amino acids. With 4 bases removed from V and 3 bases from J, the gap between germline ends came to 25 bases. Germline V gives CDR1 SGHRS, CDR2 YFSETQ.

This chain joins TRBV6-1 and TRBJ2-7; perhaps TRBD1 as D (6 bases). This CDR3 comprises 15 residues. The germline V gene has CDR1 MNHNS and CDR2 SASEGT. V gave up 1 base and J gave up 0 bases, with 10 bases separating them. CDR3 sequence: CASSEVLGGSYEQYF. DNA of the CDR3: TGTGCCAGCAGTGAAGTCCTAGGGGGCTCCTACGAGCAGTACTTC.

V and J are TRBV2 and TRBJ2-7; a weak D match, TRBD1 (6 bases). Deletions cut 7 bases from V and 1 base from J, with 11 bases between. This CDR3 contains 13 residues. From germline, CDR1 is SNHLY and CDR2 FYNNEI. As DNA, the CDR3 is TGTGCCAGCACTAGACAGGATTCCTACGAGCAGTACTTC. Amino acid sequence: CASTRQDSYEQYF.

The gene calls are TRBV7-3 and TRBJ2-1; TRBD2 matches 10 bases. The V and J ends lost 5 bases and 6 bases, in that order; junction bases with no gene match: 4. The CDR3 is 14 amino acids. CDR1 is SGHTA and CDR2 is FQGTGA in the germline V gene. This CDR3 is CASSAAGGLNEQFF. Written as DNA, the CDR3 is TGTGCCAGCAGCGCAGCGGGGGGGCTCAATGAGCAGTTCTTC.